The 28 T cell receptor beta chains reported below all come from one sample, sequenced in a study of blood T cell repertoires in COVID-19 (dated by TCRdb to the early 2020s). The method was the immunoSEQ multiplex PCR assay. In its TCRdb copy, this immuneACCESS table keeps in-frame sequences only and misses some clones. Where compared with another copy, unresolved V genes explain less than half of these, and the others have no known cause. The sample table holds roughly 61,000 clones, of which less than 75% were seen once. The ten most abundant clones make up approximately 14% of the sample. The sequenced material came from peripheral blood. Source of these receptors: a woman aged 70-85 years with acute or convalescent COVID-19.

The table lists this clone with a count of one. The chain recombines TRBV15 with TRBJ1-5; tentative D call: TRBD1 (5 bases). The CDR3 contains 13 residues. Germline values: CDR1 LNHNV, CDR2 YYDKDF (reference sequence). V was pared by 5 bases and J by 4 bases, with 9 bases between. The CDR3 loop reads CATSFKGNQPQHF. The DNA of the CDR3 is TGTGCCACCAGCTTTAAGGGGAATCAGCCCCAGCATTTT.

The rearrangement uses TRBV6-6 and TRBJ1-1, with TRBD1 matching 7 bases. V lost 6 bases, J lost 4 bases, and 8 bases stayed unmatched. The CDR3 runs to 14 residues. The germline V gene encodes CDR1 MNHNY and CDR2 SVGAGI (reference sequence). CDR3 region: CASSRKGAGTEAFF. The DNA of the CDR3 is TGTGCCAGCAGCAGGAAGGGGGCCGGCACTGAAGCTTTCTTT.

The table lists this clone with a count of one. V is TRBV5-1 and J is TRBJ2-7, with D tentatively TRBD1 (6 bases). Germline CDR1 is SGHRS and CDR2 is YFSETQ. V lost 0 bases, J lost 2 bases, and 9 bases lay in between. The CDR3 runs 14 residues. The CDR3, as DNA: TGCGCCAGCAGCTTGGACGGACAGACCTACGAGCAGTACTTC. Protein sequence: CASSLDGQTYEQYF.

The rearrangement links TRBV12-5 to TRBJ1-1, with D unclear. Germline assignment: CDR1 LGHNT and CDR2 FRNRAP. The CDR3 has 15 amino acids. V was shortened by 6 bases and J by 2 bases, with 16 bases between the two germline ends. The DNA of the CDR3 is TGTGCTAGTGGCCCCCGAAGCGTTATCAACACTGAAGCTTTCTTT. Encoded protein: CASGPRSVINTEAFF. The full variable domain, in which reference TRBV12-5 and TRBJ1-1 provide the parts outside the CDR3, is DARVTQTPRHKVTEMGQEVTMRCQPILGHNTVFWYRQTMMQGLELLAYFRNRAPLDDSGMPKDRFSAEMPDATLATLKIQPSEPRDSAVYFCASGPRSVINTEAFFGQGTRLTVV.

The V and J genes are TRBV6-4 and TRBJ2-4, with TRBD2 matching 7 bases. The CDR3 runs 15 residues. V was pared by 0 bases and J by 6 bases, with 5 bases of the junction left unmatched. CDR1 and CDR2 (germline): MRHNA, SNTAGT. The CDR3 reads CASSDSGGTGNIQYF. CDR3 bases: TGTGCCAGCAGTGACTCGGGGGGGACGGGAAACATTCAGTACTTC.

The chain employs TRBV3-1 (or the pseudogene TRBV3-2) and TRBJ1-2; 8 bases map to TRBD1. Germline V gives CDR1 LGHDT, CDR2 YNNKEL (reference sequence). V shed 4 bases, J shed 4 bases, and the junction held 14 bases outside the gene matches. CDR3 size: 17 residues. CDR3 region: CASSRGTGRSGSYGYTF. CDR3 coding DNA: TGTGCCAGCAGCCGAGGGACAGGCCGATCCGGTTCCTATGGCTACACCTTC.

This clone was detected only once. The V gene is TRBV7-2, the J gene TRBJ1-1, with 9 nucleotides matching TRBD1. CDR3 size: 14 residues. Trimming at V came to 5 bases and at J to 9 bases, leaving 10 bases not matched to a gene. The germline V gene has CDR1 SGHTA and CDR2 FQGNSA. The CDR3 DNA reads as TGTGCCAGCAGCCCAACCGGCGGGACAGGGAAAGCTTTCTTT. This codes for CASSPTGGTGKAFF. The entire variable domain, with the rest obtained from reference TRBV7-2 and TRBJ1-1, is as follows: GAGVSQSPSNKVTEKGKDVELRCDPISGHTALYWYRQSLGQGLEFLIYFQGNSAPDKSGLPSDRFSAERTGGSVSTLTIQRTQQEDSAVYLCASSPTGGTGKAFFGQGTRLTVV.

The genes are TRBV7-9 and TRBJ2-5, with 10 bases aligning to TRBD2. Germline trimming cut 3 bases from V and 1 base from J; bases unmatched to any gene: 2. Germline-derived CDR1 and CDR2 are SEHNR and FQNEAQ (reference sequence). The CDR3 loop spans 15 amino acids. CDR3 DNA: TGTGCCAGCAGCTTGACTAGCGGGTTCCAAGAGACCCAGTACTTC. Residues: CASSLTSGFQETQYF. Complete variable domain (other parts from reference TRBV7-9 and TRBJ2-5): DTGVSQNPRHKITKRGQNVTFRCDPISEHNRLYWYRQTLGQGPEFLTYFQNEAQLEKSRLLSDRFSAERPKGSFSTLEIQRTEQGDSAMYLCASSLTSGFQETQYFGPGTRLLVL.

This clone occurred once. The rearrangement links TRBV2 to TRBJ1-3; no definite D call. The CDR3 spans 14 residues. V dropped 10 bases and J dropped 1 base, with 14 bases sitting between them. Germline loops: CDR1 SNHLY, CDR2 FYNNEI. The CDR3 DNA is TGTGCCACCAAAGAGGCGGTTTCTGGAAACACCATATATTTT. Translating it yields CATKEAVSGNTIYF.

This rearrangement joins TRBV6-5 to TRBJ2-5, with a tentative D call TRBD1 (7 bases). CDR3 size: 15 residues. Trimming left V 4 bases short and J 1 base short, with 13 bases between. The germline CDR1 and CDR2 sequences are MNHEY and SVGAGI. CDR3 in DNA: TGTGCCAGCAGTTTAAACAGGGGACTCCAAGAGACCCAGTACTTC. This codes for CASSLNRGLQETQYF.

CDR3 bases: TGTGCCAGCAGTCAATTTGGGCAGGGTTCGTATTGGGGCACAGATACGCAGTATTTT. Translating it yields CASSQFGQGSYWGTDTQYF. The rearrangement links TRBV7-9 to TRBJ2-3, with D possibly being TRBD1 (5 bases). Germline V lookup: CDR1 SEHNR, CDR2 FQNEAQ (reference sequence). The CDR3 runs to 19 residues. V gave up 6 bases and J gave up 1 base, with 26 bases separating them.

The CDR3 loop reads CASSRFVGLGGADTQYF. CDR3 bases: TGTGCCAGCAGCCGTTTCGTGGGGCTAGGGGGGGCAGATACGCAGTATTTT. The chain recombines TRBV27 with TRBJ2-3; D might be TRBD2 (7 bases). V was clipped by 6 bases and J by 4 bases, with 23 bases between them. Germline V lookup: CDR1 MNHEY, CDR2 SMNVEV (reference sequence). This CDR3 comprises 17 residues.

Comments on this clone: The junction shows a germline mismatch at one end, possibly a read error. The chain links TRBV12-5 to TRBJ1-2; 7 positions match TRBD1. This CDR3 region has 12 residues. CDR1 is LGHNT, CDR2 FRNRAP, per germline. CDR3 sequence (DNA): TGTGCTAGTGGTTTGGGAGACAGGGAGAAGTCCTTC. It specifies CASGLGDREKSF.

This rearrangement joins TRBV3-1 (or the pseudogene TRBV3-2) to TRBJ2-2, with a weak D call TRBD1 (6 bases). This CDR3 is 14 amino acids long. Trimming cost V 7 bases and J 1 base, with 10 bases left between them. Germline-derived CDR1 and CDR2 are LGHDT and YNNKEL (reference sequence). The CDR3 DNA reads TGTGCCAGCACCGGGACACGGAACACCGGGGAGCTGTTTTTT. This gives the protein CASTGTRNTGELFF.

V and J are TRBV18 and TRBJ1-2; TRBD1 matches 7 bases. V trimming: 6 bases; J trimming: 6 bases; junction bases outside the gene matches: 10. Germline CDR1 reads KGHSH; CDR2 reads LQKENI. The length of the CDR3 is 14 residues. In DNA form, the CDR3 reads TGTGCCAGCTCCCCCATGACAGGGATGGATGGCTACACCTTC. It codes for CASSPMTGMDGYTF.

This chain joins TRBV15 and TRBJ1-2, with D possibly TRBD1 on 5 matching bases. V shed 11 bases and J shed 0 bases, with 16 bases lying between them. This CDR3 is 14 amino acids long. Germline assignment: CDR1 LNHNV and CDR2 YYDKDF (reference sequence). Here the CDR3 reads CASRRGEANYGYTF. The CDR3 bases are TGTGCCTCACGCCGGGGGGAAGCTAACTATGGCTACACCTTC.

The rearrangement uses TRBV19 and TRBJ2-2; a weak D match, TRBD1 (6 bases). The CDR3 extends over 13 amino acids. V was shortened by 7 bases and J by 1 base, with 7 bases between the two germline ends. The germline CDR1 and CDR2 sequences are LNHDA and SQIVND (reference sequence). Here the CDR3 DNA reads TGTGCCAGTAAGGGGGTGAACACCGGGGAGCTGTTTTTT. It yields the protein CASKGVNTGELFF.

The chain couples TRBV5-1 to TRBJ1-2; 11 positions match TRBD1. Germline V gives CDR1 SGHRS, CDR2 YFSETQ. Trimming took 1 base from V and 4 from J; bases not matched to a gene: 3. This CDR3 has 15 residues. CDR3 amino acids: CASSLTGTGGYGYTF. The DNA of the CDR3 is TGCGCCAGCAGCTTGACCGGGACAGGGGGCTATGGCTACACCTTC.

The V gene is TRBV5-1, the J gene TRBJ2-3; 8 nucleotides agree with TRBD2. Trimming removed 0 bases from V and 7 bases from J; junction bases left unmatched: 7. The CDR3 spans 15 residues. Germline CDR1 and CDR2: SGHRS and YFSETQ. The CDR3 DNA sequence: TGCGCCAGCAGCTTGGACCCGGGGGGGTTAAATACGCAGTATTTT. This encodes CASSLDPGGLNTQYF.

This clone has just a few counts. The V and J genes are TRBV12-3 or TRBV12-4 and TRBJ1-1; D is uncertain. The CDR3 extends over 13 amino acids. V lost 0 bases and J lost 10, with 12 bases in between. This CDR3 is CASSLAGSGGAFF. The CDR3 DNA sequence: TGTGCCAGCAGTTTAGCGGGTTCGGGTGGAGCTTTCTTT.

This chain connects TRBV14 to TRBJ1-1; a weak D match, TRBD1 (5 bases). The V and J ends lost 4 bases and 1 base respectively, with 7 bases between them. This CDR3 spans 13 amino acids. Germline V CDR1 and CDR2: SGHDN, FVKESK. The CDR3 DNA is TGTGCCAGCAGCCTACAGGCGAACACTGAAGCTTTCTTT. Protein sequence: CASSLQANTEAFF. Full variable domain (missing parts from reference TRBV14 and TRBJ1-1): EAGVTQFPSHSVIEKGQTVTLRCDPISGHDNLYWYRRVMGKEIKFLLHFVKESKQDESGMPNNRFLAERTGGTYSTLKVQPAELEDSGVYFCASSLQANTEAFFGQGTRLTVV.

This chain links TRBV5-4 with TRBJ2-7, with D possibly matching TRBD1 (5 bases). In germline, CDR1 is SGHNT, CDR2 YYREEE (reference sequence). CDR3 size: 12 residues. Trimming shortened V by 3 bases and J by 9 bases, and 13 bases separated the two germline ends. CDR3 sequence reads: CASSSDRDRQYF. The CDR3 DNA sequence: TGTGCCAGCAGCTCCGACAGAGACCGGCAGTACTTC.

The chain uses TRBV7-8 and TRBJ1-6, with 8 bases aligning to TRBD1. Germline-derived CDR1 and CDR2 are SGHVS and FQNEAQ. This CDR3 has 18 residues. V dropped 5 bases and J dropped 6; count of bases not matched to a gene: 15. The CDR3 bases are TGTGCCAGCAGCCTCTTGGAGACAGGGGTGTTTGGTAATTCACCCCTCCACTTT. Encoded protein: CASSLLETGVFGNSPLHF.

V is TRBV7-6 and J is TRBJ1-1; D call uncertain. The CDR3 extends over 15 amino acids. V lost 4 bases and J lost 1, with 13 bases in between. The germline gives CDR1 SGHVS, CDR2 FNYEAQ. The CDR3 protein is CASSSIPGKNTEAFF. DNA of the CDR3: TGTGCCAGCAGCTCCATACCGGGAAAGAACACTGAAGCTTTCTTT.

The chain has TRBV7-2 and TRBJ1-2; 10 bases align to TRBD1. The CDR3 is 16 amino acids. V shed 5 bases and J 6 bases; nucleotides not matched to a gene: 12. CDR1 SGHTA and CDR2 FQGNSA come from the germline V gene. The CDR3 is CASSQGPGQGINGYTF. The CDR3 nucleotides read TGTGCCAGCAGCCAAGGGCCGGGACAGGGGATTAATGGCTACACCTTC.

V usage is TRBV7-6 and J usage is TRBJ1-6, with unresolved D. The V and J ends lost 1 base and 0 bases respectively, with 10 bases between them. The CDR3 length is 17 residues. Germline V gene lookup returns CDR1 SGHVS and CDR2 FNYEAQ. The CDR3 spells CASSLVIGSSYNSPLHF. In DNA form, the CDR3 reads TGTGCCAGCAGCTTAGTAATAGGGAGCTCCTATAATTCACCCCTCCACTTT.

As regards this clone: At the DNA level, this CDR3 is encoded by other sequences in the same sample as well. The rearrangement uses TRBV3-1 (or the pseudogene TRBV3-2) and TRBJ1-5, with a possible D match to TRBD1 (6 bases). Germline V CDR1 and CDR2: LGHDT, YNNKEL (reference sequence). V lost 1 base and J lost 6, with 13 bases in between. The CDR3 loop spans 15 amino acids. The CDR3: CASSQGGRWGQPQHF. In DNA form, the CDR3 reads TGTGCCAGCAGCCAAGGGGGGCGGTGGGGTCAGCCCCAGCATTTT.

On this clone itself: The junction differs from germline at one of its ends, possibly a read error. Other DNA sequences in this specimen translate into the identical CDR3. This chain links TRBV3-1 (or the pseudogene TRBV3-2) with TRBJ1-5; a possible D gene is TRBD1 (5 bases). Germline CDR1 LGHDT, CDR2 YNNKEL (reference sequence). The CDR3 contains 16 residues. CDR3 sequence reads: CASSPKSGGVGQPQHF. In DNA form, the CDR3 reads TGTGCCAGCAGCCCCAAATCTGGGGGGGTAGGTCAGCCTCAGCATTTT.